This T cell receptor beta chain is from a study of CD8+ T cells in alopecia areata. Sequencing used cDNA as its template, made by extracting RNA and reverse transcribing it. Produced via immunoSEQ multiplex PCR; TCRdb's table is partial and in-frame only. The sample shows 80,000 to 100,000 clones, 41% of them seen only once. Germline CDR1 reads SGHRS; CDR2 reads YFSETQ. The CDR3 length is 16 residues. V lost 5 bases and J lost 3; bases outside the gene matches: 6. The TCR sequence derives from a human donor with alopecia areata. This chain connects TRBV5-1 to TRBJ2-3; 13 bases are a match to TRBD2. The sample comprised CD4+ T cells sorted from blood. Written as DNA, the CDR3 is TGCGCCAGCAGGGAAGGGACTAGCGGGAAGACAGATACGCAGTATTTT. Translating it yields CASREGTSGKTDTQYF. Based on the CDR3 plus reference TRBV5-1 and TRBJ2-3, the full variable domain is KAGVTQTPRYLIKTRGQQVTLSCSPISGHRSVSWYQQTPGQGLQFLFEYFSETQRNKGNFPGRFSGRQFSNSRSEMNVSTLELGDSALYLCASREGTSGKTDTQYFGPGTRLTVL.